The following is a T cell receptor beta chain sequence with its context. Its binding antigen is unknown. Base qualities are not at hand, and no much larger clone is one base apart. The CDR3 contains 14 residues, cysteine and phenylalanine counted. Only the CDR3 part of the read is kept: 42 bases, read in frame from the first base. Trimmed from V: 4 bases; trimmed from J: 4 bases; junction bases lacking a gene match: 6. Looking up the germline V gene (reference sequence) yields CDR1 SGHNT and CDR2 YYREEE. These data are taken from a study of cytotoxic CD8 clonotypes in ibrutinib-treated CLL (dated by TCRdb to the early 2020s). Regarding the research as a whole: The cohort had 11 to 12 relapsed/refractory and under 16 treatment-naive patients; under 18 were IGHV unmutated. Partial responses were observed in about 25 patients and complete responses in 2; after a median follow-up of 68 months, remission was maintained in 14 patients and progression was observed in approximately 12. Response samples were obtained after a median of about 13 months of treatment, with a range of roughly 6 to 36 months. An average of 255,043 productive templates and 94,082 productive rearrangements was obtained per sample. Longitudinal samples were available for 26 of the 86 trial participants. Cryopreserved peripheral blood mononuclear cells were obtained before treatment, at response, and at either sustained remission or disease progression. Every remission and progressive disease sample was obtained while ibrutinib was still being received by the patients. What the study reported, not specific to this receptor: Baseline clonality exceeded that of age-matched healthy donors and correlated strongly with circulating CD8+ T-cell counts. Public clonotypes were rare and either shrank or stayed stable during treatment, and the rise in clonality at ibrutinib response reflected expansion of private clonotypes. Lymph node repertoires were not examined, and the timing of sampling was not matched between patients in sustained remission and those whose disease progressed. At ibrutinib response clonality went up, during sustained remission it held steady, and at progression it dropped back toward baseline.

The time point label for this specimen denotes: progressive disease on ibrutinib. Roughly 2.2 micrograms of genomic DNA were extracted from cryopreserved PBMCs for TCR beta library preparation. Longitudinal blood samples from CLL patients on ibrutinib monotherapy underwent high-throughput TCR beta sequencing. The patients were enrolled in a single-center, open-label phase 2 trial of ibrutinib monotherapy. A MiSeq instrument was used for deep resolution sequencing, which targeted depths ranging from 1 in 1 million up to 1 in 200,000 T cells, with coverage averaging 10x for each clonotype. The immunoSEQ hsTCRB Kit was used to generate the TCR beta libraries. Turning to the authors' computational methods: ImmunoSEQ Data Assistant and ImmunoSEQ Analyzer were used for data analysis, and V, D and J genes were assigned according to IMGT definitions. Clonality, which ranges from 0 to 1, was calculated by subtracting the normalized Shannon entropy of productive rearrangement frequencies from one. Only overrepresented clonotypes making up at least 0.05% of each patient's repertoire were included in the public clonotype analysis. Roughly 12 age-matched healthy donor repertoires from immuneACCESS were used as controls for clonality. Entries here come from immuneACCESS through TCRdb and include only in-frame sequences with V and J called. Some clones fail to appear in such tables; in the studies checked, an unresolved V gene covers under half of the shortfall, and the cause of the remainder is unknown. That table is the source of V, J and clone size, and D and trimming were worked out from the DNA. This sample has around 160,000 clones in its table, and approximately 90% of those were observed once. The ten biggest clones cover approximately 2.9% of the sample.

The sequence is built from TRBV5-4 and TRBJ1-2; 8 nucleotides in the junction match TRBD1. Material: PBMCs, obtained at disease progression, from a patient treated with ibrutinib. The TCR comes from a human donor with chronic lymphocytic leukemia. The nucleotide sequence is TGTGCCAGCAGCGCGGACAGGGCGGTCTATGGCTACACCTTC. This is translated as CASSADRAVYGYTF.